The present T cell receptor beta chain was sequenced within a study of cytomegalovirus exposure and HLA in healthy donors. The study, taken as a whole, reports: A missense DCLRE1C variant was associated with V- and J-gene trimming of TCR beta chains in a later analysis, and an independent cohort replicated the association. As a later analysis showed, several of the most significant clusters appeared to be linked to common viral pathogens. Most of the TCR beta V segments (in an earlier analysis) were productive either about 90% or about 30% of the time.

Remarks on this clone: What it binds is unknown.

The V gene end was trimmed by 4 bases and the J gene end by 1 base; junction bases not matched to a gene: 0. Germline lookup yields CDR1 SNHLY and CDR2 FYNNEI. The CDR3 runs to 13 residues. The primer mix had 60 Vbeta and 13 Jbeta primers. TCRdb's copy holds only in-frame clones and misses some; the assay was immunoSEQ multiplex PCR. The top ten clones hold 2.7% of a sample with hundreds of thousands of clones, 77% of them seen once. Sequences were obtained from PBMCs. V is TRBV2 and J is TRBJ1-1, with 7 bases aligning to TRBD1. This sequence originates from a woman aged 60 to 75 in good health and CMV-seropositive. The CDR3 nucleotides are TGTGCCAGCAGTGGGGACAGGAACACTGAAGCTTTCTTT. Translating it yields CASSGDRNTEAFF.